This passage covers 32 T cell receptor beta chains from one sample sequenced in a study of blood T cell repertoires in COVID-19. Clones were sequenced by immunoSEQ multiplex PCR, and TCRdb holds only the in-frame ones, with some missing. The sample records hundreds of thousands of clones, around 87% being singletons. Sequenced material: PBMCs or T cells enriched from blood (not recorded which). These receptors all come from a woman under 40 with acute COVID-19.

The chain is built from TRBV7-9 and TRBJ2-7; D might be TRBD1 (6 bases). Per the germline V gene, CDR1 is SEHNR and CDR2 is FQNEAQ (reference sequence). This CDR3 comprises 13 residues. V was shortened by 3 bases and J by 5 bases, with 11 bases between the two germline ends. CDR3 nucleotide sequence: TGTGCCAGCAGCTTCTGGGGGCGTGACGAGCAGTACTTC. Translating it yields CASSFWGRDEQYF.

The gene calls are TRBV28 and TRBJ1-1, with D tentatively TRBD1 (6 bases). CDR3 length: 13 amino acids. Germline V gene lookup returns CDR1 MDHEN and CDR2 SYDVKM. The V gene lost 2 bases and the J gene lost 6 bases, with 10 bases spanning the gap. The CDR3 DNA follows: TGTGCCAGCAGTTTAAGCAGGGGCTCTGAAGCTTTCTTT. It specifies CASSLSRGSEAFF.

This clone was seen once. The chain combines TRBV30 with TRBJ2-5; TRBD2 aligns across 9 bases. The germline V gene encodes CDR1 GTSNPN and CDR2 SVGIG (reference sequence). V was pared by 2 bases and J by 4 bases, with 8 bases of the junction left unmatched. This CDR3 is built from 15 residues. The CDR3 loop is CAWSPLAGTGETQYF. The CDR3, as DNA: TGTGCCTGGAGTCCTCTAGCGGGGACTGGAGAGACCCAGTACTTC. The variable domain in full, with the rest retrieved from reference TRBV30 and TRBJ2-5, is SQTIHQWPATLVQPVGSPLSLECTVEGTSNPNLYWYRQAAGRGLQLLFYSVGIGQISSEVPQNLSASRPQDRQFILSSKKLLLSDSGFYLCAWSPLAGTGETQYFGPGTRLLVL.

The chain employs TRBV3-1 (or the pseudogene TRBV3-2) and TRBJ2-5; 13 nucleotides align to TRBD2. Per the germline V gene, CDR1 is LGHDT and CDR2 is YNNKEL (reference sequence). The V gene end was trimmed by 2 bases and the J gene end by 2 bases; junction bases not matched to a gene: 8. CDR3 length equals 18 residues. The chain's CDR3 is CASSQLPGLAGPQETQYF. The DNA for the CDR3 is TGTGCCAGCAGCCAACTCCCGGGACTAGCGGGGCCTCAAGAGACCCAGTACTTC.

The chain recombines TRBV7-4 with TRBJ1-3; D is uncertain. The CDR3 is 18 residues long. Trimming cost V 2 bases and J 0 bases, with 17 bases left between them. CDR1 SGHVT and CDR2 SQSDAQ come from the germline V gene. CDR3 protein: CASSLCPQHGSSGNTIYF. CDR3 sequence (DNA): TGTGCCAGCAGCTTATGCCCCCAACACGGGAGCTCTGGAAACACCATATATTTT.

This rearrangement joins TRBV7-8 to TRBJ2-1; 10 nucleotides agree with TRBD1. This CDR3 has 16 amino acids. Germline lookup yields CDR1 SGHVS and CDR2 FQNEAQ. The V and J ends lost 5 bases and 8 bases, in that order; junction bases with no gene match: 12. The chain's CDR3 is CASSPPGQGLLDEQFF. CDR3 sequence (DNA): TGTGCCAGCAGCCCTCCGGGACAGGGGCTATTAGATGAGCAGTTCTTC. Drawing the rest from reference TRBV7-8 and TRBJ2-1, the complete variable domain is GAGVSQSPRYKVAKRGQDVALRCDPISGHVSLFWYQQALGQGPEFLTYFQNEAQLDKSGLPSDRFFAERPEGSVSTLKIQRTQQEDSAVYLCASSPPGQGLLDEQFFGPGTRLTVL.

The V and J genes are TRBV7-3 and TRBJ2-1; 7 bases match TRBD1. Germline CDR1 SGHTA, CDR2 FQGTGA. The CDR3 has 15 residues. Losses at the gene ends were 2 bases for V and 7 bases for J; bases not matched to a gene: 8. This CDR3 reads CASSLLRQGRNEQFF. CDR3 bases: TGTGCCAGCAGCTTACTCCGACAGGGCAGGAATGAGCAGTTCTTC.

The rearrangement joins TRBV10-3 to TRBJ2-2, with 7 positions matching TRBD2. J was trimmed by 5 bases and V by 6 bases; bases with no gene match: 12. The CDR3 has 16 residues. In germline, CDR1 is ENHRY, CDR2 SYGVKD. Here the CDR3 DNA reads TGTGCCATCAGCCTGACTAGCTCAACGATTACCGGGGAGCTGTTTTTT. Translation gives CAISLTSSTITGELFF.

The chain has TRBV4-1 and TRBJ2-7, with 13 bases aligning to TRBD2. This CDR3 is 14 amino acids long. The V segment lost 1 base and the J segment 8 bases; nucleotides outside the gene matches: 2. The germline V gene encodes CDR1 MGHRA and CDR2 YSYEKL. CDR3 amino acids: CASSQGTSGSQQYF. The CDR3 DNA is TGCGCCAGCAGCCAAGGGACTAGCGGGAGCCAGCAGTACTTC.

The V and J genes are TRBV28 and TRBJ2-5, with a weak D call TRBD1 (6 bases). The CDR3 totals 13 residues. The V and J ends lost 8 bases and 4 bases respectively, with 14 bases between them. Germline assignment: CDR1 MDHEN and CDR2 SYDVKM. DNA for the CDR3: TGTGCCAGCGGGGACCAGGGGACAGAGACCCAGTACTTC. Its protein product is CASGDQGTETQYF.

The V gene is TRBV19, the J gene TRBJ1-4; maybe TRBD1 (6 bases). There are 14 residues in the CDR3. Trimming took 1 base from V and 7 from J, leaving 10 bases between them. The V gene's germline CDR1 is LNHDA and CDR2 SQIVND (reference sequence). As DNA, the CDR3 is TGTGCCAGTAGTATAGGACAGGTTGGTGAAAAACTGTTTTTT. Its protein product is CASSIGQVGEKLFF.

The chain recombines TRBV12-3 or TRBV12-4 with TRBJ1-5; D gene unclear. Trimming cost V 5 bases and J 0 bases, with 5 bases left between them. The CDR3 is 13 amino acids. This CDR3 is CASSHYSNQPQHF. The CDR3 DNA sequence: TGTGCCAGCAGTCACTATAGCAATCAGCCCCAGCATTTT.

The CDR3 protein is CASSGTGAHQPQHF. In DNA form, the CDR3 reads TGCGCCAGCAGCGGGACAGGGGCCCATCAGCCCCAGCATTTT. The gene calls are TRBV10-2 and TRBJ1-5, with 10 bases identical to TRBD1. The CDR3 contains 14 residues. V lost 6 bases to trimming and J lost 5 bases; unmatched junction nucleotides: 4. Germline V gene data show CDR1 as WSHSY and CDR2 as SAAADI.

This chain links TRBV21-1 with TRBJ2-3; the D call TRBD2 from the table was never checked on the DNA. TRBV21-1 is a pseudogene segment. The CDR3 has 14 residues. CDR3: CASTERGATDTQYF. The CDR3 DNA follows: TGTGCCAGCACCGAGCGGGGGGCCACAGATACGCAGTATTTT.

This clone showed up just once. The CDR3 DNA is TGTGCCAGTAGTGCTCATAACGAGAATCAGCCCCAGCATTTT. Amino acid sequence: CASSAHNENQPQHF. The chain recombines TRBV19 with TRBJ1-5; the D is unclear. CDR1 and CDR2 from the germline V gene are LNHDA and SQIVND (reference sequence). V lost 5 bases and J lost 4, with 12 bases in between. There are 14 residues in the CDR3.

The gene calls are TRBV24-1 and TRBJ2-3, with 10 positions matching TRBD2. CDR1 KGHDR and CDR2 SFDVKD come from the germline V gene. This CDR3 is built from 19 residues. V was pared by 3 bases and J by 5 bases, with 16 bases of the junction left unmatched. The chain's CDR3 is CATSDQKGLSGGARDTQYF. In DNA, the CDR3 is TGTGCCACCAGTGATCAAAAGGGACTAAGCGGGGGGGCACGAGATACGCAGTATTTT.

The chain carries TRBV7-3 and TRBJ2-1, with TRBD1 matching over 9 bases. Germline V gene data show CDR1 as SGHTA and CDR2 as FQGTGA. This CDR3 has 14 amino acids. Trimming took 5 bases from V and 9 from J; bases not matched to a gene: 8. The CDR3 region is CASSRRQGVVEQFF. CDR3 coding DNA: TGTGCCAGCAGCCGAAGACAGGGGGTTGTTGAGCAGTTCTTC.

The CDR3 DNA follows: TGTGCCAGCAGTTTAGGCCCGGTGGATGAGCAGTTCTTC. It encodes CASSLGPVDEQFF. V and J are TRBV12-3 or TRBV12-4 and TRBJ2-1; no definite D call. This CDR3 has 13 amino acids. V lost 1 base and J lost 8, with 9 bases in between.

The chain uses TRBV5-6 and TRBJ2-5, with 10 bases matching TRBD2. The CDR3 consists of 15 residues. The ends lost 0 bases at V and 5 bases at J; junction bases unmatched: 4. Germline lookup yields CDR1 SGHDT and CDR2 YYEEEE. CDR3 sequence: CASSLASGGRETQYF. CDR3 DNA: TGTGCCAGCAGCTTGGCTAGCGGGGGCCGTGAGACCCAGTACTTC.

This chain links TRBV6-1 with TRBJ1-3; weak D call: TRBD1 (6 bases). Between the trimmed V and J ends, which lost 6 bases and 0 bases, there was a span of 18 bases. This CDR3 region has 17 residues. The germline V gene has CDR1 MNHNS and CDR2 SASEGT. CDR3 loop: CASSEQGNVFSGNTIYF. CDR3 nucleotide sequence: TGTGCCAGCAGCGAACAGGGTAATGTCTTCTCTGGAAACACCATATATTTT.

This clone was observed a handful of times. The CDR3 sequence is CASSSGDSDYEQYF. In nucleotides, the CDR3 is TGTGCCAGTAGTAGCGGTGATTCGGACTACGAGCAGTACTTC. This rearrangement joins TRBV19 to TRBJ2-7, with no clear D. The germline gives CDR1 LNHDA, CDR2 SQIVND (reference sequence). The ends were cut back, 4 bases at V and 3 bases at J, with 13 bases in the middle. CDR3 length: 14 amino acids. Drawing the rest from reference TRBV19 and TRBJ2-7, the complete variable domain is DGGITQSPKYLFRKEGQNVTLSCEQNLNHDAMYWYRQDPGQGLRLIYYSQIVNDFQKGDIAEGYSVSREKKESFPLTVTSAQKNPTAFYLCASSSGDSDYEQYFGPGTRLTVT.

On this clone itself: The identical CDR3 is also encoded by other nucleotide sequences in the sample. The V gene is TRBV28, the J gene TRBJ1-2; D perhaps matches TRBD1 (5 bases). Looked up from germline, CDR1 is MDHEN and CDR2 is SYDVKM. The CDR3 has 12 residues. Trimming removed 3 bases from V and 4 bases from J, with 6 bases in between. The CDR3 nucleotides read TGTGCCAGCAGTTTTGACAGCTATGGCTACACCTTC. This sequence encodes CASSFDSYGYTF.

The CDR3 coding sequence is TGTGCCAGCAGCGTAGGTAGTCAGGGCCAAGGCTACACCTTC. It encodes CASSVGSQGQGYTF. This chain links TRBV9 with TRBJ1-2; possibly TRBD1 for D (5 bases). This CDR3 has 14 amino acids. CDR1 SGDLS and CDR2 YYNGEE come from the germline V gene. V was shortened by 0 bases and J by 8 bases, with 14 bases between the two germline ends.

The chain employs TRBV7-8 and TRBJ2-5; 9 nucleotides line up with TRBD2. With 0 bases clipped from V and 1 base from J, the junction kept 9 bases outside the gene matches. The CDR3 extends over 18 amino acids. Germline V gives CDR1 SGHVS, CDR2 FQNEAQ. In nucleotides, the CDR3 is TGTGCCAGCAGCTTAGCCAGGGCTAGCGGGAAGACCCAAGAGACCCAGTACTTC. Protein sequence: CASSLARASGKTQETQYF.

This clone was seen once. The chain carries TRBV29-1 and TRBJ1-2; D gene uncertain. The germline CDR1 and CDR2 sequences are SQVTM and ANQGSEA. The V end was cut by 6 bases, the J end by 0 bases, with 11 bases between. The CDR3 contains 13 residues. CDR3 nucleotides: TGCAGCGTCGACTTCCCTTCTAACTATGGCTACACCTTC. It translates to CSVDFPSNYGYTF.

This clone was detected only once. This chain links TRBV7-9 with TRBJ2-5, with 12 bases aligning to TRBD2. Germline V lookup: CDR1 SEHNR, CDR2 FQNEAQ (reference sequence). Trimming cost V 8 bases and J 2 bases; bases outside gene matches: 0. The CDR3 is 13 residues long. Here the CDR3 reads CASGTSGQETQYF. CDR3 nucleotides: TGTGCCAGCGGGACTAGCGGGCAAGAGACCCAGTACTTC.

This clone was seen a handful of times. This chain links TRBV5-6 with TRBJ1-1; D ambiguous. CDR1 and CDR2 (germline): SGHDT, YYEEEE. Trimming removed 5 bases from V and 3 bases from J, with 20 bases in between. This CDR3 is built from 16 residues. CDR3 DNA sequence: TGTGCCAGCAGGTCCAATAGAGGGAGGGCGGACACTGAAGCTTTCTTT. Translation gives CASRSNRGRADTEAFF.

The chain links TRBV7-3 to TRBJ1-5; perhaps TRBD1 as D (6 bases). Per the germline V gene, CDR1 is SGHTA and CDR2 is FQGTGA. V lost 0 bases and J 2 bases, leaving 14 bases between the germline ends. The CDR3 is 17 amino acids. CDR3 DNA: TGTGCCAGCAGCTTAACGCGAAGGGGGTACGGCAATCAGCCCCAGCATTTT. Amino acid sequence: CASSLTRRGYGNQPQHF.

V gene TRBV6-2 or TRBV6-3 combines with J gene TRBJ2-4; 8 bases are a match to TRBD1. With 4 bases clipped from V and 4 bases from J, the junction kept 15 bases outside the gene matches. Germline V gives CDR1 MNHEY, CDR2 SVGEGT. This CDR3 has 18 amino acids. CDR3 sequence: CASSSRPADRVAKNIQYF. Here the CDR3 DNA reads TGTGCCAGCAGTTCCAGACCAGCGGACAGGGTTGCGAAAAACATTCAGTACTTC.

The CDR3 DNA sequence: TGTGCCAGCAGTGATCAGGGGGTCGCGTCTGGCTACACCTTC. Residues: CASSDQGVASGYTF. The chain employs TRBV28 and TRBJ1-2; 7 bases map to TRBD1. This CDR3 is built from 14 residues. V was clipped by 5 bases and J by 7 bases; unmatched bases: 10. Germline loops: CDR1 MDHEN, CDR2 SYDVKM.

For the CDR3, the DNA is TGTGCCAGCCGGGACAGGGGGGCTGCGACTAATGAAAAACTGTTTTTT. Amino acids: CASRDRGAATNEKLFF. The rearrangement joins TRBV19 to TRBJ1-4, with TRBD1 identical over 11 bases. The germline gives CDR1 LNHDA, CDR2 SQIVND (reference sequence). V gave up 9 bases and J gave up 2 bases; unmatched junction bases: 8. The CDR3 has 16 residues.

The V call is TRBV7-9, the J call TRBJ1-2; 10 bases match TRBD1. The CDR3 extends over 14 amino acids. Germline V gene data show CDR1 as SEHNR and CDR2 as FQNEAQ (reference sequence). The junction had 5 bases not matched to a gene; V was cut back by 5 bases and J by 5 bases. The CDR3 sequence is CASSRGTGVYGYTF. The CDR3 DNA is TGTGCCAGCAGCCGTGGGACAGGGGTTTATGGCTACACCTTC.